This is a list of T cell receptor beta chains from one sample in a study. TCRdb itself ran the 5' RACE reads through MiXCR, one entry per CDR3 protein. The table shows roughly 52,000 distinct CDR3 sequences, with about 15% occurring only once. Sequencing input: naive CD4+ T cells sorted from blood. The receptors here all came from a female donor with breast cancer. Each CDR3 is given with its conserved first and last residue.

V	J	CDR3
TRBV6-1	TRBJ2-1	CASKTSGVNEQFF
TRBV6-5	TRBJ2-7	CASSPPGADEQYF
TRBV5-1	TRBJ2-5	CASSPLGGQETQYF
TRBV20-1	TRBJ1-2	CSAPQGDYGYTF
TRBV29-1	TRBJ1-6	CSVRTGYNSPLHF
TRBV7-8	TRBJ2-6	CASSSGVGANVLTF
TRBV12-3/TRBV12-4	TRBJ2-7	CASSSAGNKDGRDEQYF
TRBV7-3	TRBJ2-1	CASSPLPSGTTNEQFF
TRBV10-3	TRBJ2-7	CAIRDMTSGKGYEQYF
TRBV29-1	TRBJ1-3	CSVVQGRNTIYF
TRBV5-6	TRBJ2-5	CASSGQVYQETQYF
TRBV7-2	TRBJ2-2	CASSLEPKGPRARELFF
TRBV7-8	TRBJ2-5	CASAGIRSLQETQYF
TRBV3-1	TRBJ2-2	CASSLGGGMNTGELFF
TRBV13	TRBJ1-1	CAGRQGGDTEAFF
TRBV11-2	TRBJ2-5	CASSLVRVGQETQYF
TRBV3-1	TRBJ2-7	CASSQGGLGGTGAYEQYF
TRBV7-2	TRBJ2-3	CASSLQGGFTDTQYF
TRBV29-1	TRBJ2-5	CSVEKVAGLSGTQYF
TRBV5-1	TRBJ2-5	CASSLGSGPQETQYF
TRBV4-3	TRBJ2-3	CASSRVEGGADTQYF
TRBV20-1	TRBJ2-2	CSVPDISNTGELFF
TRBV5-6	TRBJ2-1	CASSPRDPVYNEQFF
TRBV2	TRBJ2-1	CASSDVVAVYNEQFF
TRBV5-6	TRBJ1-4	CASSFAGDEKLFF
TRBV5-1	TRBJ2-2	CASSLDVARVGELFF
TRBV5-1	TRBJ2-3	CASSPWDRASDTQYF
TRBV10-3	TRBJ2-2	CAISEPPGTGASSNTGELFF
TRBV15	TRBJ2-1	CATSRDTGFGQFF